A selection of T cell receptor beta chains follows, all from one sample in a study of cytomegalovirus exposure and HLA in healthy donors. Some clones are missing from TCRdb's copy, which holds only in-frame ones; the method was immunoSEQ multiplex PCR. The data hold about 160,000 clones, with about 85% observed a single time. The sequencing sample was made of PBMCs. The receptors shown here come from a man aged 18 to 30 in good health and CMV-seropositive. The CDR3 runs from the conserved cysteine through the conserved F or W. The D gene is left open where the match is weak.

J gene: TRBJ2-1
V gene: TRBV13
D gene: TRBD1
CDR3 DNA: TGTGCCAGCAGTTGGCTCCGACAGGGGGAGGATGAGCAGTTCTTC
CDR3 protein: CASSWLRQGEDEQFF

J gene: TRBJ2-3
V gene: TRBV6-4
D gene: .
CDR3 DNA: TGTGCCAGCAGTGACTCACCGGGCGTAGCGGATACGCAGTATTTT
CDR3 protein: CASSDSPGVADTQYF

J gene: TRBJ1-2
V gene: TRBV7-3
D gene: .
CDR3 DNA: TGTGCCAGCAGCTTAAGTGGCGGTGGTGCCTATGGCTACACCTTC
CDR3 protein: CASSLSGGGAYGYTF

J gene: TRBJ2-1
V gene: TRBV16
D gene: .
CDR3 DNA: TGTGCCAGCAGCCAATCTCGGCAGGGAAGCTCCTACAATGAGCAGTTCTTC
CDR3 protein: CASSQSRQGSSYNEQFF

J gene: TRBJ2-2
V gene: TRBV11-3
D gene: TRBD2
CDR3 DNA: TGTGCCAGCAGCCGAGTCGGGTCGGGGGGGCCGGGCACCGGGGAGCTGTTTTTT
CDR3 protein: CASSRVGSGGPGTGELFF

J gene: TRBJ1-6
V gene: TRBV6-1
D gene: .
CDR3 DNA: TGTGCCAGCAGTGAAGCACAGGGTCGTTCACCCCTCCACTTT
CDR3 protein: CASSEAQGRSPLHF

J gene: TRBJ1-2
V gene: TRBV6-6
D gene: .
CDR3 DNA: TGTGCCAGCAGTTACGGGTCAGGGGTCGGATCCGAGGGCTACACCTTC
CDR3 protein: CASSYGSGVGSEGYTF

J gene: TRBJ2-7
V gene: TRBV10-3
D gene: TRBD1
CDR3 DNA: TGTGCCATCAGGGACAGGGTCTACGAGCAGTACTTC
CDR3 protein: CAIRDRVYEQYF

J gene: TRBJ1-5
V gene: TRBV10-1
D gene: TRBD1
CDR3 DNA: TGCGCCAGCAGTGACCCGGACAGGGGGAAAGCGCCCCAGCATTTT
CDR3 protein: CASSDPDRGKAPQHF

J gene: TRBJ1-2
V gene: TRBV5-1
D gene: .
CDR3 DNA: TGCGCCAGCAGCTTAGGACAGACGGGAGGCTACACCTTC
CDR3 protein: CASSLGQTGGYTF

J gene: TRBJ2-2
V gene: TRBV11-2
D gene: TRBD1
CDR3 DNA: TGTGCCAGCAGCTTGCGGGGACAGGGGGCGCGTACCGGGGAGCTGTTTTTT
CDR3 protein: CASSLRGQGARTGELFF

J gene: TRBJ1-4
V gene: TRBV6-5
D gene: TRBD1
CDR3 DNA: TGTGCCAGCAGTCGGGACAGGCGGTACGAAAAACTGTTTTTT
CDR3 protein: CASSRDRRYEKLFF

J gene: TRBJ1-2
V gene: TRBV5-6
D gene: TRBD1
CDR3 DNA: TGTGCCAGCAGCTTGTGGGCCCCCGGGACAGGGGCTGGCTACACCTTC
CDR3 protein: CASSLWAPGTGAGYTF

J gene: TRBJ1-1
V gene: TRBV7-6
D gene: TRBD1
CDR3 DNA: TGTGCCAGCAGCTTAAGTGAGTCCACAGGGGCGAACACTGAAGCTTTCTTT
CDR3 protein: CASSLSESTGANTEAFF

J gene: TRBJ1-2
V gene: TRBV6-1
D gene: TRBD1
CDR3 DNA: TGTGCCAGCACTACCCGACAGGGGGATGGCTACACCTTC
CDR3 protein: CASTTRQGDGYTF

J gene: TRBJ1-1
V gene: TRBV27
D gene: .
CDR3 DNA: TGTGCCAGCAGTCCCGGACAGTACTGGGCTTTCTTT
CDR3 protein: CASSPGQYWAFF

J gene: TRBJ2-1
V gene: TRBV6-5
D gene: .
CDR3 DNA: TGTGCCAGCAGTTACTCTTTCACTCCCTACAATGAGCAGTTCTTC
CDR3 protein: CASSYSFTPYNEQFF

J gene: TRBJ2-7
V gene: TRBV7-2
D gene: TRBD1
CDR3 DNA: TGTGCCAGCAGCGCAGGGGGCGCAGGGTCCTACGAGCAGTACTTC
CDR3 protein: CASSAGGAGSYEQYF

J gene: TRBJ1-2
V gene: TRBV7-8
D gene: .
CDR3 DNA: TGTGCCAGCAGCGCTCGCAGGGGAGCCGACTATGGCTACACCTTC
CDR3 protein: CASSARRGADYGYTF

J gene: TRBJ1-2
V gene: TRBV2
D gene: TRBD1
CDR3 DNA: TGTGCCACCACATCGAGCAGGGGGCAGGGCTATGGCTACACCTTC
CDR3 protein: CATTSSRGQGYGYTF

J gene: TRBJ1-1
V gene: TRBV6-6
D gene: .
CDR3 DNA: TGTGCCAGCAGTTACTCGACAGTTAACACTGAAGCTTTCTTT
CDR3 protein: CASSYSTVNTEAFF

J gene: TRBJ1-3
V gene: TRBV9
D gene: .
CDR3 DNA: TGTGCCAGCAGCGTAGGGGGAGGAGAAAGTGGAAACACCATATATTTT
CDR3 protein: CASSVGGGESGNTIYF

J gene: TRBJ2-3
V gene: TRBV7-2
D gene: .
CDR3 DNA: TGTGCCAGCAGCCGCGGCTACGGGGTAGAGACAGATACGCAGTATTTT
CDR3 protein: CASSRGYGVETDTQYF

J gene: TRBJ1-6
V gene: TRBV2
D gene: .
CDR3 DNA: TGTGCCAGCAGTGGGACAGCCACTAATTCACCCCTCCACTTT
CDR3 protein: CASSGTATNSPLHF

J gene: TRBJ2-6
V gene: TRBV4-3
D gene: .
CDR3 DNA: TGCGCCAGCAGCCAAGAAGGGGGTGGGGCCAACGGCCTGACTTTC
CDR3 protein: CASSQEGGGANGLTF

J gene: TRBJ2-2
V gene: TRBV7-6
D gene: TRBD1
CDR3 DNA: TGTGCCAGCAGCTCTAGACAGGGATCGAACACCGGGGAGCTGTTTTTT
CDR3 protein: CASSSRQGSNTGELFF

J gene: TRBJ2-5
V gene: TRBV5-1
D gene: .
CDR3 DNA: TGCGCCAGCAGTGCCGTGATCGGGGAGACCCAGTACTTC
CDR3 protein: CASSAVIGETQYF

J gene: TRBJ2-1
V gene: TRBV29-1
D gene: .
CDR3 DNA: TGCAGCGTTGGTCAGGGTCTCGGTGAGCAGTTCTTC
CDR3 protein: CSVGQGLGEQFF

J gene: TRBJ1-1
V gene: TRBV25-1
D gene: TRBD1
CDR3 DNA: TGTGCCAGCAGTGCCAACAGGGGGCCCGCTGAAGCTTTCTTT
CDR3 protein: CASSANRGPAEAFF